One sample yielded the 7 T cell receptor beta chains listed below, sequenced in a study of cytomegalovirus exposure and HLA in healthy donors. Use of 60 Vbeta and 13 Jbeta primers characterized the PCR. Clones were sequenced by immunoSEQ multiplex PCR, and TCRdb holds only the in-frame ones, with some missing. Among over 150,000 clones listed, 77% were seen once. Sequenced material: PBMCs. These receptors originate from a woman aged 55-69 years in good health and CMV-seropositive.

This clone has only a few counts. The chain uses TRBV5-4 and TRBJ2-7, with TRBD1 as a possible D gene (6 bases). Trimming removed 3 bases at V and 5 bases at J, with 18 bases between. This CDR3 region has 15 residues. CDR1 is SGHNT and CDR2 is YYREEE in the germline V gene (reference sequence). CDR3 DNA sequence: TGTGCCAGCAGCTCGTACGGCAGGGGTTTCAACGAGCAGTACTTC. It codes for CASSSYGRGFNEQYF.

CDR3 sequence reads: CASSVELGLHNEQFF. In DNA form, the CDR3 reads TGTGCCAGCAGCGTAGAACTAGGGCTCCACAATGAGCAGTTCTTC. This chain links TRBV9 with TRBJ2-1, with D perhaps matching TRBD2 (5 bases). Looked up from germline, CDR1 is SGDLS and CDR2 is YYNGEE. This CDR3 has 15 amino acids. Trimming removed 0 bases at V and 5 bases at J, with 12 bases between.

There are a few counts of this clone. The chain employs TRBV5-1 and TRBJ1-5; 10 bases are a match to TRBD1. The V segment lost 3 bases and the J segment 5 bases; nucleotides outside the gene matches: 8. Germline V gene lookup returns CDR1 SGHRS and CDR2 YFSETQ. This CDR3 has 16 residues. The CDR3 region has the DNA TGCGCCAGCAGCTGGGGCCACGGGACAGGGGATCAGCCCCAGCATTTT. Translation gives CASSWGHGTGDQPQHF.

The CDR3 is CASSEFAGGTYEQYF. The CDR3 DNA is TGTGCCAGCTCTGAGTTTGCGGGGGGGACCTACGAGCAGTACTTC. This chain connects TRBV2 to TRBJ2-7; 9 bases map to TRBD2. Germline CDR1 SNHLY, CDR2 FYNNEI. This CDR3 comprises 15 residues. The J segment lost 2 bases and the V segment lost 8 bases, leaving 10 bases of the junction unmatched.

The rearrangement links TRBV11-3 to TRBJ2-5; D may be TRBD1 (6 bases). The CDR3 contains 15 residues. Trimming removed 5 bases from V and 2 bases from J, with 15 bases in between. Germline assignment: CDR1 SGHNT and CDR2 YENEEA. For the CDR3, the DNA is TGTGCCAGCAGCACCGGGACACCCTTACAAGAGACCCAGTACTTC. As protein: CASSTGTPLQETQYF.

The chain links TRBV6-1 to TRBJ2-7; D gene ambiguous. This CDR3 is built from 15 residues. Trimming stripped 1 base from V and 3 bases from J, with 13 bases between. Germline V gene data show CDR1 as MNHNS and CDR2 as SASEGT. The CDR3 DNA reads TGTGCCAGCAGTGAAGTCAAAGACCGACTCTACGAGCAGTACTTC. As protein: CASSEVKDRLYEQYF.

The rearrangement joins TRBV9 to TRBJ2-2; TRBD1 agrees at 8 bases. Germline V gene sequence: CDR1 SGDLS, CDR2 YYNGEE. This CDR3 has 14 amino acids. V lost 3 bases and J lost 3; bases outside the gene matches: 1. The CDR3 spells CASSGTGYTGELFF. CDR3 sequence (DNA): TGTGCCAGCAGCGGGACAGGGTACACCGGGGAGCTGTTTTTT.